The sequence of this T cell receptor (beta chain) was determined in a study of T cell clonality in common variable immunodeficiency. Control and CVID samples contributed equal amounts of genomic DNA. The data were produced by immunoSEQ multiplex PCR, yet TCRdb's version contains in-frame clones alone and is incomplete. The sample presents about 52,000 clones, none singletons. At least ten counts were recorded for this clone. What it recognizes is unknown. The DNA ends 3 residues before the CDR3 does, and the rest of the CDR3 is filled in from the germline J gene. Per the germline V gene, CDR1 is KGHSH and CDR2 is LQKENI. The CDR3 loop spans 14 amino acids. General study results and limits: The cause of increased CVID clonality remains unclear without subpopulation sequencing. Fewer TCRbeta clones were shared among CVID subjects than controls.

The source material was peripheral blood mononuclear cells. The V and J genes are TRBV18 and TRBJ2-4; D unclear. This receptor was identified in a person aged 18-70 years in good health. The CDR3 spells CASSPSHSQETQYF. The DNA read from the CDR3 is TGTGCCAGCTCACCATCCCACAGCCAAGAGACT. Full variable domain (outside the CDR3, taken from reference TRBV18 and TRBJ2-4): NAGVMQNPRHLVRRRGQEARLRCSPMKGHSHVYWYRQLPEEGLKFMVYLQKENIIDESGMPKERFSAEFPKEGPSILRIQQVVRGDSAAYFCASSPSHSQETQYFGAGTRLSVL.